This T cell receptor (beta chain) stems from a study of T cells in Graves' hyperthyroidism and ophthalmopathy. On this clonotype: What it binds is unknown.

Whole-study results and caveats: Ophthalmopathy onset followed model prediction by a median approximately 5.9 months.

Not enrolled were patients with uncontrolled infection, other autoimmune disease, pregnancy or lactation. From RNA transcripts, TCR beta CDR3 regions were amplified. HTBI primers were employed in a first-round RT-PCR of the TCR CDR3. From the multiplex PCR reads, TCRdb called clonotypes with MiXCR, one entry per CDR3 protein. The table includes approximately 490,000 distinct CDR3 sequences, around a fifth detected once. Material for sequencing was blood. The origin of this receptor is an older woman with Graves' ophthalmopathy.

The CDR3 reads CASSVAQGHYGYTF. The CDR3 coding sequence is TGTGCCAGCAGCGTAGCACAGGGACACTATGGCTACACCTTC. This chain connects TRBV9 to TRBJ1-2; TRBD1 is a possible D gene (6 bases). Germline CDR1 is SGDLS and CDR2 is YYNGEE. CDR3 length: 14 residues. The V end was cut by 0 bases, the J end by 3 bases, with 9 bases between. Full variable domain (outside the CDR3, taken from reference TRBV9 and TRBJ1-2): DSGVTQTPKHLITATGQRVTLRCSPRSGDLSVYWYQQSLDQGLQFLIQYYNGEERAKGNILERFSAQQFPDLHSELNLSSLELGDSALYFCASSVAQGHYGYTFGSGTRLTVV.